This T cell receptor (beta chain) was captured in a study of OX40 agonist ivuxolimab in advanced cancers. Study overall: Dose-escalation cases comprised hepatocellular carcinoma, melanoma, renal cell or head and neck cancer. Study-level findings and limits: Near-lowest levels of clonal expansion characterized partial responders at 0.1-3.0 mg/kg. Expanded clones belonging to CD8+ T cells outnumbered, on average, those of CD4+.

This CDR3 contains 15 residues. V gave up 1 base and J gave up 2 bases, with 12 bases separating them. Germline V gene sequence: CDR1 LNHNV, CDR2 YYDKDF (reference sequence). Here immunoSEQ multiplex PCR was the method, and the copy in TCRdb shows in-frame clones only, minus some. The data hold about 77,000 clones, with roughly nine tenths observed a single time. To note about this clone: Its antigen is unidentified.

This TCR came from an adult with an advanced solid tumor such as melanoma, head and neck, liver or kidney cancer. The rearrangement links TRBV15 to TRBJ2-7, with D unclear. Material: CD4+ or CD8+ T cells sorted from blood, obtained in a trial of the OX40 agonist ivuxolimab. The CDR3 sequence: CATSRGFSSAYEQYF. CDR3 DNA sequence: TGTGCCACCAGCAGAGGCTTTTCCTCTGCCTACGAGCAGTACTTC.